Given below is one T cell receptor (beta chain) in context. Its antigen is still unknown. This PCR relied on a set of 60 Vbeta primers and 13 Jbeta primers. The assay was immunoSEQ multiplex PCR, and TCRdb's table has in-frame clones only and misses some. The data hold approximately 150,000 clones, with under 80% observed a single time. There are 17 residues in the CDR3. CDR1 and CDR2 (germline): LGHNT, FRNRAP. V lost 1 base to trimming and J lost 5 bases, with 20 bases between them. The sample originates from a study of cytomegalovirus exposure and HLA in healthy donors. Study findings and constraints: Within an earlier analysis, most TCR beta V segments proved productive either about 90% or about 30% of the time. Donor immune exposure was known only as CMV serostatus.

Material: PBMCs. The sequence came from a human donor in good health. The chain combines TRBV12-5 with TRBJ1-2, with D perhaps matching TRBD1 (5 bases). The DNA for the CDR3 is TGTGCTAGTGGTTTGGCAGGTGGGCGGGACCTGGGGTATGGCTACACCTTC. Protein: CASGLAGGRDLGYGYTF.